Listed below are T cell receptor beta chains from one sample, sequenced in a study of spatial heterogeneity in lung cancer. TCRdb re-analysed the 5' RACE reads in MiXCR, keeping a single row per CDR3 protein. The repertoire has 110,000 or so distinct CDR3 sequences, less than 14% of them found once; the top ten carry roughly 26%. The sample consisted of PBMCs, taken at follow-up. These receptors originate from a female donor with early-stage non-small cell lung cancer. The CDR3 runs from the conserved cysteine through the conserved F or W. Fields, in order: CDR3 protein, V gene, J gene.

CDR3 protein: CASSQGTGGPDTQYF; V gene: TRBV18; J gene: TRBJ2-3
CDR3 protein: CASAIRRQTEAFF; V gene: TRBV6-5; J gene: TRBJ1-1
CDR3 protein: CASSLVGVNEQFF; V gene: TRBV12-3/TRBV12-4; J gene: TRBJ2-1
CDR3 protein: CASSLGRITAYEQYF; V gene: TRBV7-8; J gene: TRBJ2-7
CDR3 protein: CASTEREDEKLFF; V gene: TRBV10-2; J gene: TRBJ1-4
CDR3 protein: CASSLTGTYSGNTIYF; V gene: TRBV27; J gene: TRBJ1-3
CDR3 protein: CASSSAGGRAGKTDTQYF; V gene: TRBV27; J gene: TRBJ2-3
CDR3 protein: CASSLVHRATEAFF; V gene: TRBV7-9; J gene: TRBJ1-1
CDR3 protein: CASSLAQGSARQETQYF; V gene: TRBV5-1; J gene: TRBJ2-5
CDR3 protein: CASSEYSGNSGANVLTF; V gene: TRBV25-1; J gene: TRBJ2-6
CDR3 protein: CAISEEYNTGELFF; V gene: TRBV10-3; J gene: TRBJ2-2
CDR3 protein: CASSLDLANEQFF; V gene: TRBV2; J gene: TRBJ2-1
CDR3 protein: CAISKTGDTEAFF; V gene: TRBV10-3; J gene: TRBJ1-1
CDR3 protein: CATSRELVNEQFF; V gene: TRBV15; J gene: TRBJ2-1
CDR3 protein: CASSRTGLNSPLHF; V gene: TRBV6-5; J gene: TRBJ1-6
CDR3 protein: CSVESGAGNTIYF; V gene: TRBV29-1; J gene: TRBJ1-3
CDR3 protein: CASSPRANTEAFF; V gene: TRBV7-9; J gene: TRBJ1-1
CDR3 protein: CASSTRQLLAKNIQYF; V gene: TRBV19; J gene: TRBJ2-4
CDR3 protein: CSASSSNSPLHF; V gene: TRBV20-1; J gene: TRBJ1-6
CDR3 protein: CASRSPGLSTDTQYF; V gene: TRBV6-2/TRBV6-3; J gene: TRBJ2-3
CDR3 protein: CASSPGTGGNTIYF; V gene: TRBV18; J gene: TRBJ1-3
CDR3 protein: CASSYLGYEQYF; V gene: TRBV7-2; J gene: TRBJ2-7
CDR3 protein: CASRAWLRGITDTQYF; V gene: TRBV28; J gene: TRBJ2-3
CDR3 protein: CAWSVRRADTQYF; V gene: TRBV30; J gene: TRBJ2-3
CDR3 protein: CASSPGTLERNSPLHF; V gene: TRBV5-1; J gene: TRBJ1-6
CDR3 protein: CASRTEGKPAEAFF; V gene: TRBV2; J gene: TRBJ1-1
CDR3 protein: CASSGSEPNQPQHF; V gene: TRBV7-8; J gene: TRBJ1-5
CDR3 protein: CASMNTGELFF; V gene: TRBV3-1; J gene: TRBJ2-2
CDR3 protein: CSVVGQGQGEQYF; V gene: TRBV29-1; J gene: TRBJ2-7
CDR3 protein: CASSGLTELAKNIQYF; V gene: TRBV6-1; J gene: TRBJ2-4
CDR3 protein: CSVRQGDTQYF; V gene: TRBV29-1; J gene: TRBJ2-3
CDR3 protein: CASSSIRTGDAFF; V gene: TRBV11-2; J gene: TRBJ1-1
CDR3 protein: CASSPTSGRMAETQYF; V gene: TRBV6-6; J gene: TRBJ2-5
CDR3 protein: CSTGTGDNQPQHF; V gene: TRBV20-1; J gene: TRBJ1-5
CDR3 protein: CASSYVSQGYEQFF; V gene: TRBV6-2/TRBV6-3; J gene: TRBJ2-1